Listed below are T cell receptor beta chains from one sample, sequenced in a study of blood T cells in healthy people across ages. TCRdb fed the 5' RACE reads into MiXCR, producing one record per CDR3 protein. The sample has 550,000 to 800,000 distinct CDR3 sequences, roughly 32% seen once. Sequencing was done on a sample of blood. The origin of the receptors is a woman of 80 years or more in good health. Each CDR3 is given with its conserved first and last residue. The D gene is left open where the match is weak. Not every row has a clone size; where given, it reads once, few, many or a size class.

clone size	V gene	D gene	J gene	CDR3 DNA	CDR3 protein
-	TRBV7-2	TRBD1	TRBJ2-3	TGTGCCAGCAGGATGACAGGGGGGAACACAGATACGCAGTATTTT	CASRMTGGNTDTQYF
many	TRBV6-5	-	TRBJ2-3	TGTGCCAGCAGTGACCTGGATACGCAGTATTTT	CASSDLDTQYF
many	TRBV7-2	-	TRBJ2-5	TGTGCCAGCAGCCCACCCGCAGGGGGGCAAGAGACCCAGTACTTC	CASSPPAGGQETQYF
-	TRBV5-1	-	TRBJ2-1	TGCGCCAGCAGCCTACGGGACCCCCGCAATGAGCAGTTCTTC	CASSLRDPRNEQFF
-	TRBV10-3	-	TRBJ1-5	TGTGCCACTGCGAAGCGGGGGGCGGTGGCTAGCAATCAGCCCCAGCATTTT	CATAKRGAVASNQPQHF
many	TRBV6-6	-	TRBJ1-2	TGTGCCAGCAGCACCCAAGGTCGCGGCGGGGGCTACACCTTC	CASSTQGRGGGYTF
-	TRBV7-8	TRBD2	TRBJ2-7	TGTGCCAGCAGCTTAATGGGCGGGAGCTCCTACGAGCAGTACTTC	CASSLMGGSSYEQYF
many	TRBV20-1	TRBD2	TRBJ2-7	TGCAGTGCTAGAGATGACATGGAGCGGGGGGAAGCCTACGAGCAGTACTTC	CSARDDMERGEAYEQYF
many	TRBV5-4	-	TRBJ2-7	TGTGCCAGCAGCTTTGGCGGGGGCCTCTCCTACGAGCAGTACTTC	CASSFGGGLSYEQYF
-	TRBV10-3	-	TRBJ1-1	TGTGCCATCAGTGCTCTGGGGTCGACACCAAACACTGAAGCTTTCTTT	CAISALGSTPNTEAFF
-	TRBV30	-	TRBJ2-1	TGTGCCTGGATGCAGGGCGGCTTCTACAATGAGCAGTTCTTC	CAWMQGGFYNEQFF
many	TRBV18	TRBD1	TRBJ1-1	TGTGCCAGCTCACCACCGTCTGGGACAGCCGCAGCTTTCTTT	CASSPPSGTAAAFF
-	TRBV5-1	TRBD2	TRBJ2-2	TGCGCCAGCAGCCTACTGAGCGGGGGCGACACCGGGGAGCTGTTTTTT	CASSLLSGGDTGELFF
-	TRBV20-1	TRBD2	TRBJ2-3	TGCAGTGCTGTTCCGGTGGGACTAGCGGGATTCACAGATACGCAGTATTTT	CSAVPVGLAGFTDTQYF
many	TRBV18	TRBD1	TRBJ1-1	TGTGCCAGCTCACCACCGAGGACAGGGGATCGGAACACTGAAGCTTTCTTT	CASSPPRTGDRNTEAFF
-	TRBV4-3	-	TRBJ2-5	TGCGCCAGCAGCCAAGATGGAGTCAGCCAAGAGACCCAGTACTTC	CASSQDGVSQETQYF
many	TRBV7-8	-	TRBJ1-5	TGTGCCGCCGGTAGCAATCAGCCCCAGCATTTT	CAAGSNQPQHF
many	TRBV10-2	TRBD1	TRBJ1-5	TGCGCCAGCAGTGTTCCAGGGGGCGGTCAGCCCCAGCATTTT	CASSVPGGGQPQHF
-	TRBV20-1	TRBD2	TRBJ2-5	TGCAGTGCTAGACCCTCAGCGGGGGGGCGGGAGACCCAGTACTTC	CSARPSAGGRETQYF
-	TRBV6-2/TRBV6-3	TRBD1	TRBJ2-7	TGTGCCAGCAGTCGCAGACCCCCGGGACAGGGAATCTACGAGCAGTACTTC	CASSRRPPGQGIYEQYF
-	TRBV12-3/TRBV12-4	TRBD2	TRBJ2-3	TGTGCCAGCAGTTTAGCGCTCGGACTAGCGGGGTCCATTTTGAGCACAGATACGCAGTATTTT	CASSLALGLAGSILSTDTQYF
-	TRBV24-1	TRBD1	TRBJ2-2	TGTGCCACCGGAAGACAGGGGGCCGCCGGGGAGCTGTTTTTT	CATGRQGAAGELFF
many	TRBV25-1	-	TRBJ2-5	TGTGCCAGCAGTGAACCCACCTACCAAGAGACCCAGTACTTC	CASSEPTYQETQYF
many	TRBV12-3/TRBV12-4	TRBD1	TRBJ2-1	TGTGCCAGCAGTCCCACAGGGGTTGGCCCCTACAATGAGCAGTTCTTC	CASSPTGVGPYNEQFF
-	TRBV3-1	TRBD1	TRBJ2-3	TGTGCCAGCAGCCTCTTCCGACCGGACAGGGGCACAGATACGCAGTATTTT	CASSLFRPDRGTDTQYF
few	TRBV5-6	-	TRBJ1-1	TGTGCCAGCAGCTTGGAAGGACTGGGGACTGAAGCTTTCTTT	CASSLEGLGTEAFF
many	TRBV6-1	-	TRBJ2-1	TGTGCCAGCAGCCCCTCCGGGACCTACAATGAGCAGTTCTTC	CASSPSGTYNEQFF
many	TRBV24-1	TRBD1	TRBJ2-7	TGTGCCACCAGTGATTCTACCGGGACAGGCTTCTACGAGCAGTACTTC	CATSDSTGTGFYEQYF
many	TRBV6-6	TRBD1	TRBJ1-6	TGTGCCAGCAGCTCCGGGACAGAATTCAGCTCACCCCTCCACTTT	CASSSGTEFSSPLHF
many	TRBV9	-	TRBJ2-3	TGTGCCAGCAGCGTAGGGGCTCTCACAGATACGCAGTATTTT	CASSVGALTDTQYF
many	TRBV24-1	TRBD1	TRBJ2-1	TGTGCCACCAGTGATAGACAGGGACAGAATGAGCAGTTCTTC	CATSDRQGQNEQFF
-	TRBV9	-	TRBJ1-1	TGTGCCAGCAGCTCACGCGGGGGACGGAACACTGAAGCTTTCTTT	CASSSRGGRNTEAFF
few	TRBV7-9	-	TRBJ1-3	TGTGCCAGCAGCTTAGGGACAGATGGAAACACCATATATTTT	CASSLGTDGNTIYF
many	TRBV24-1	-	TRBJ1-5	TGTGCCACCAGTGACCAGGGTTCACAGCCCCAGCATTTT	CATSDQGSQPQHF
-	TRBV11-2	-	TRBJ2-4	TGTGCCAGCAGCCTAGCGACAGGGACTAGGGAGCAGTACTTC	CASSLATGTREQYF
many	TRBV7-2	-	TRBJ2-5	TGTGCCAGCAGCTTATCTCGGACAAGGGGGGGTGTGGTTAACTTC	CASSLSRTRGGVVNF
many	TRBV18	-	TRBJ1-2	TGTGCCAGCTCCCCTCTCGCCCCCGGCTCAGGGTCTAACTATGGCTACACCTTC	CASSPLAPGSGSNYGYTF
many	TRBV5-5	TRBD1	TRBJ2-7	TGTGCCAGCAGCTTGACGCCGGGACAGGGGCGATACGAGCAGTACTTC	CASSLTPGQGRYEQYF
many	TRBV20-1	-	TRBJ2-7	TGCAGTGCTACTAAGCAGCCAAACTACGAGCAGTACTTC	CSATKQPNYEQYF
many	TRBV4-3	-	TRBJ1-4	TGCGCCAGCAGCCAAGATCTGGGGCCGAATGAAAAACTGTTTTTT	CASSQDLGPNEKLFF
-	TRBV27	TRBD1	TRBJ1-5	TGTGCCAGCAGCAACCGACAGGGTAGCAATCAGCCCCAGCATTTT	CASSNRQGSNQPQHF
few	TRBV6-1	-	TRBJ2-5	TGTGCCAGCAGTGAGAGGCTAGAGACCCAGTACTTC	CASSERLETQYF
many	TRBV12-3/TRBV12-4	TRBD2	TRBJ2-1	TGTGCCAGCAGCGGGGGGGCCTCTTACAATGAGCAGTTCTTC	CASSGGASYNEQFF
many	TRBV20-1	TRBD2	TRBJ2-5	TGCAGTGCTAGTAAAGGACTAGCGTTAGAGACCCAGTACTTC	CSASKGLALETQYF
few	TRBV4-3	-	TRBJ2-5	TGCGCCAGCAGCCAAGAGGGGGGGGGGCCCGGAGAAGAGACCCAGTACTTC	CASSQEGGGPGEETQYF
-	TRBV6-1	-	TRBJ1-2	TGTGCCAGCAGTGAATGGGATGACTATGGCTACACCTTC	CASSEWDDYGYTF
many	TRBV20-1	TRBD2	TRBJ2-5	TGCAGTGCTAGAGAACCTGGGACTAGCGGGCCGGGGGAGCAGTACTTC	CSAREPGTSGPGEQYF
-	TRBV6-5	TRBD1	TRBJ2-7	TGTGCCAGCAGTCACCGGGACAGGGGCGGCGAGCAGTACTTC	CASSHRDRGGEQYF
many	TRBV20-1	TRBD1	TRBJ1-2	TGCAGTGCTATTCAAAGACAGGGGGCAATCTATGGCTACACCTTC	CSAIQRQGAIYGYTF
-	TRBV20-1	-	TRBJ2-7	TGCAGTGCCTATGCGATGGGAGCCCTGGAGGGCGAGCAGTACTTC	CSAYAMGALEGEQYF
-	TRBV5-5	-	TRBJ2-5	TGTGCCAGCAGCGCGGGACAAACCCAAGAGACCCAGTACTTC	CASSAGQTQETQYF
many	TRBV5-1	-	TRBJ2-1	TGCGCCAGCACTAGGATGCAGACCCCTCGGAATGAGCAGTTCTTC	CASTRMQTPRNEQFF
-	TRBV27	-	TRBJ1-2	TGTGCCAGCAGTTCCAATTATCGACCGGAAAACTATGGCTACACCTTC	CASSSNYRPENYGYTF